These 28 T cell receptor beta chains were all obtained from the same sample, sequenced in a study of T cell responses to AZD1222 COVID-19 vaccine. Produced via immunoSEQ multiplex PCR; TCRdb's table is partial and in-frame only. The data hold some 130,000 clones, with 90% observed a single time. Sequencing used peripheral blood, obtained on day 0 of AZD1222 vaccination. Receptors originate from an adult in good health.

The J gene is TRBJ1-5, the V gene TRBV19; a weak D match, TRBD1 (6 bases). Germline V CDR1 and CDR2: LNHDA, SQIVND (reference sequence). The CDR3 contains 15 residues. The V end was cut by 5 bases, the J end by 1 base, with 12 bases between. The CDR3 loop reads CASSVQGASNQPQHF. Written as DNA, the CDR3 is TGTGCCAGTAGTGTACAGGGCGCGAGCAATCAGCCCCAGCATTTT. Combining the CDR3 with reference TRBV19 and TRBJ1-5 gives the whole variable domain DGGITQSPKYLFRKEGQNVTLSCEQNLNHDAMYWYRQDPGQGLRLIYYSQIVNDFQKGDIAEGYSVSREKKESFPLTVTSAQKNPTAFYLCASSVQGASNQPQHFGDGTRLSIL.

V gene TRBV13 combines with J gene TRBJ1-5, with D perhaps TRBD1 (5 bases). The CDR3 sequence is 14 residues long. The V end lost 0 bases, the J end lost 2 bases, and 5 bases lay between the germline ends. The germline gives CDR1 PRHDT, CDR2 FYEKMQ (reference sequence). CDR3 bases: TGTGCCAGCAGCTTAGGCAGGGGCAATCAGCCCCAGCATTTT. Protein sequence: CASSLGRGNQPQHF.

The chain links TRBV5-1 to TRBJ1-2; D not resolved. The CDR3 spans 11 residues. Deletions cut 0 bases from V and 5 bases from J, with 2 bases between. Germline V gives CDR1 SGHRS, CDR2 YFSETQ. The CDR3 DNA follows: TGCGCCAGCAGCTTGGGTTATGGCTACACCTTC. It codes for CASSLGYGYTF.

The CDR3 here is CAASNTGELFF. DNA of the CDR3: TGTGCCGCCTCGAACACCGGGGAGCTGTTTTTT. This chain uses TRBV15 with TRBJ2-2; no definite D call. From germline, CDR1 is LNHNV and CDR2 YYDKDF (reference sequence). The CDR3 runs to 11 residues. V lost 11 bases and J lost 0, with 4 bases in between.

The chain uses TRBV6-1 and TRBJ1-1; the match to TRBD1 covers 8 bases. Germline-derived CDR1 and CDR2 are MNHNS and SASEGT. Trimming at V came to 1 base and at J to 5 bases, leaving 6 bases not matched to a gene. This CDR3 is built from 15 residues. CDR3: CASSEGNRGSTEAFF. CDR3 DNA: TGTGCCAGCAGTGAAGGAAACAGGGGGTCTACTGAAGCTTTCTTT.

As DNA, the CDR3 is TGTGCCAGCAGCCGTCCTGAGGTTAATGAAAAACTGTTTTTT. This encodes CASSRPEVNEKLFF. The rearrangement links TRBV28 to TRBJ1-4, with D unresolved. The germline CDR1 and CDR2 sequences are MDHEN and SYDVKM. This CDR3 is 14 amino acids long. V dropped 6 bases and J dropped 4 bases, with 12 bases sitting between them.

The chain recombines TRBV5-1 with TRBJ2-7, with D perhaps matching TRBD2 (6 bases). The CDR3 consists of 12 residues. V gave up 0 bases and J gave up 6 bases, with 7 bases separating them. The germline V gene encodes CDR1 SGHRS and CDR2 YFSETQ. CDR3 amino acids: CASSLDGGEQYF. For the CDR3, the DNA is TGCGCCAGCAGCTTGGACGGGGGCGAGCAGTACTTC. Looking up the rest from reference TRBV5-1 and TRBJ2-7 gives the full variable domain: KAGVTQTPRYLIKTRGQQVTLSCSPISGHRSVSWYQQTPGQGLQFLFEYFSETQRNKGNFPGRFSGRQFSNSRSEMNVSTLELGDSALYLCASSLDGGEQYFGPGTRLTVT.

V usage is TRBV11-1 and J usage is TRBJ2-7; D tentatively fits TRBD1 or TRBD2 (5 bases each). The ends were cut back, 0 bases at V and 3 bases at J, with 9 bases in the middle. Germline V CDR1 and CDR2: SGHAT, FQDESV (reference sequence). This CDR3 has 14 amino acids. The chain's CDR3 is CASSLAGTDYEQYF. CDR3 nucleotide sequence: TGTGCCAGCAGCTTAGCCGGGACGGACTACGAGCAGTACTTC.

V usage is TRBV7-9 and J usage is TRBJ1-5; 7 bases align to TRBD1. J gave up 4 bases and V 5 bases, and 8 bases lay outside the gene matches. Germline values: CDR1 SEHNR, CDR2 FQNEAQ (reference sequence). The CDR3 spans 15 residues. The CDR3 DNA reads as TGTGCCAGCAGCGGATCGACAGGGAGAAATCAGCCCCAGCATTTT. This translates into CASSGSTGRNQPQHF.

This sequence joins TRBV19 and TRBJ1-5, with TRBD1 matching 8 bases. The CDR3 totals 13 residues. The germline V gene encodes CDR1 LNHDA and CDR2 SQIVND (reference sequence). The trim removed 8 bases at V and 5 bases at J, leaving 5 bases unmatched. CDR3 sequence (DNA): TGTGCCAGTGACGACAGGGGTGATCAGCCCCAGCATTTT. This translates into CASDDRGDQPQHF.

CDR3 in amino acids: CASTSGGHEQYF. Written as DNA, the CDR3 is TGTGCCAGCACCTCGGGGGGGCACGAGCAGTACTTC. The chain couples TRBV5-6 to TRBJ2-7; 8 bases match TRBD2. This CDR3 is 12 amino acids long. Per germline, CDR1 SGHDT and CDR2 YYEEEE. V shed 6 bases and J 5 bases; nucleotides not matched to a gene: 4.

This rearrangement joins TRBV15 to TRBJ1-1; 7 bases line up with TRBD1. Germline CDR1 LNHNV, CDR2 YYDKDF (reference sequence). The CDR3 has 13 amino acids. The trim removed 4 bases at V and 2 bases at J, leaving 1 base unmatched. CDR3 nucleotides: TGTGCCACCAGCAACAGGGGAAACACTGAAGCTTTCTTT. Translating it yields CATSNRGNTEAFF.

V gene TRBV7-6 combines with J gene TRBJ1-3; TRBD1 matches at 8 bases. CDR3 length: 20 residues. Germline CDR1 SGHVS, CDR2 FNYEAQ. The J segment lost 8 bases and the V segment lost 0 bases, leaving 21 bases of the junction unmatched. The CDR3 reads CASSLAPVPPGQEPSDTIYF. DNA for the CDR3: TGTGCCAGCAGCTTAGCGCCAGTACCACCGGGACAGGAGCCCTCGGACACCATATATTTT.

The count of this clone is one. The chain has TRBV7-8 and TRBJ1-1; D is possibly TRBD1 (6 bases). The CDR3 runs to 13 residues. Germline V gene sequence: CDR1 SGHVS, CDR2 FQNEAQ. V lost 3 bases, J lost 1 base, and 6 bases lay in between. This CDR3 reads CASSLTGNTEAFF. The CDR3 DNA sequence: TGTGCCAGCAGCTTGACAGGGAACACTGAAGCTTTCTTT.

The rearrangement links TRBV29-1 to TRBJ1-5, with 9 bases lining up with TRBD1. Trimming removed 4 bases from V and 5 bases from J; junction bases left unmatched: 0. Germline V gene data show CDR1 as SQVTM and CDR2 as ANQGSEA. This CDR3 spans 12 amino acids. The CDR3 sequence is CSVGTGDQPQHF. CDR3 nucleotide sequence: TGCAGCGTTGGGACAGGGGATCAGCCCCAGCATTTT.

J is TRBJ2-5 and V is TRBV10-1; 8 bases line up with TRBD2. Unmatched junction bases numbered 5, after V lost 0 bases and J lost 5 bases. The germline V gene encodes CDR1 WNHNN and CDR2 SYGVQD (reference sequence). The CDR3 is 15 residues long. CDR3 protein: CASSESRASGETQYF. The CDR3 DNA follows: TGCGCCAGCAGTGAGTCGAGGGCTAGCGGGGAGACCCAGTACTTC.

CDR3 sequence: CASEEGTSWGSGNEQFF. In DNA form, the CDR3 reads TGTGCCAGCGAGGAAGGGACTAGTTGGGGGAGTGGGAATGAGCAGTTCTTC. J is TRBJ2-1 and V is TRBV7-9; the match to TRBD2 covers 8 bases. With 8 bases clipped from V and 7 bases from J, the junction kept 19 bases outside the gene matches. The CDR3 consists of 17 residues. CDR1 is SEHNR, CDR2 FQNEAQ, per germline (reference sequence). Drawing the rest from reference TRBV7-9 and TRBJ2-1, the complete variable domain is DTGVSQNPRHKITKRGQNVTFRCDPISEHNRLYWYRQTLGQGPEFLTYFQNEAQLEKSRLLSDRFSAERPKGSFSTLEIQRTEQGDSAMYLCASEEGTSWGSGNEQFFGPGTRLTVL.

The rearrangement links TRBV5-1 to TRBJ2-2, with 8 bases matching TRBD1. CDR3 size: 15 residues. CDR1 is SGHRS, CDR2 YFSETQ, per germline. Trimming at V came to 5 bases and at J to 2 bases, leaving 5 bases not matched to a gene. Here the CDR3 DNA reads TGCGCCAGCAGTTCGGGACAGGTTAACACCGGGGAGCTGTTTTTT. It codes for CASSSGQVNTGELFF.

The genes are TRBV7-8 and TRBJ1-5; D gene unclear. CDR3 length: 17 residues. With 0 bases removed from V and 5 bases from J, the gap between germline ends came to 17 bases. The germline V gene has CDR1 SGHVS and CDR2 FQNEAQ. This CDR3 reads CASSLAVGRGGYQPQHF. CDR3 in DNA: TGTGCCAGCAGCTTAGCGGTCGGACGGGGAGGGTATCAGCCCCAGCATTTT.

The rearrangement uses TRBV13 and TRBJ1-2; 7 nucleotides align to TRBD1. Germline trimming cut 5 bases from V and 4 bases from J; bases unmatched to any gene: 7. The CDR3 loop spans 14 amino acids. Germline lookup yields CDR1 PRHDT and CDR2 FYEKMQ (reference sequence). The CDR3 is CASSPGQQSYGYTF. CDR3 sequence (DNA): TGTGCCAGCAGCCCGGGACAGCAGAGCTATGGCTACACCTTC.

This chain uses TRBV27 with TRBJ1-3; 9 positions match TRBD1. The CDR3 totals 16 residues. Unmatched junction bases numbered 11, after V lost 8 bases and J lost 3 bases. Germline CDR1 reads MNHEY; CDR2 reads SMNVEV (reference sequence). CDR3 DNA sequence: TGTGCCAGCGGGGTAACTACAGGGGGCTTTGGAAACACCATATATTTT. Its translation: CASGVTTGGFGNTIYF.

The chain joins TRBV24-1 to TRBJ2-2; possibly TRBD2 for D (5 bases). The CDR3 covers 17 residues. Trimming took 4 bases from V and 3 from J, leaving 17 bases between them. Germline V gene lookup returns CDR1 KGHDR and CDR2 SFDVKD. Here the CDR3 reads CATSDLLGRGYTGELFF. The CDR3 DNA reads TGTGCCACCAGTGACCTCCTGGGCCGAGGGTACACCGGGGAGCTGTTTTTT.

The chain has TRBV19 and TRBJ2-7; D is unclear. The CDR3 covers 13 residues. V shed 5 bases and J shed 1 base, with 9 bases lying between them. CDR1 and CDR2 from the germline V gene are LNHDA and SQIVND (reference sequence). CDR3 sequence: CASSAQASYEQYF. The CDR3 DNA reads TGTGCCAGTAGTGCCCAGGCTTCCTACGAGCAGTACTTC.

The V gene is TRBV20-1, the J gene TRBJ2-7, with TRBD2 matching 8 bases. V shed 3 bases and J 5 bases; nucleotides not matched to a gene: 12. The CDR3 sequence is 15 residues long. Germline lookup yields CDR1 DFQATT and CDR2 SNEGSKA (reference sequence). The DNA of the CDR3 is TGCAGTGCTAGTGATTCAGCGGGGGCCATTCACGAGCAGTACTTC. Protein product: CSASDSAGAIHEQYF.

V gene TRBV6-5 combines with J gene TRBJ2-2; TRBD2 matches at 8 bases. Losses at the gene ends were 6 bases for V and 5 bases for J; bases not matched to a gene: 5. This CDR3 comprises 14 residues. Germline values: CDR1 MNHEY, CDR2 SVGAGI. For the CDR3, the DNA is TGTGCCAGCAGGGATAGCGGGGTTACCGGGGAGCTGTTTTTT. Translating it yields CASRDSGVTGELFF.

The chain has TRBV7-8 and TRBJ1-2, with D perhaps matching TRBD1 (6 bases). The CDR3 loop spans 16 amino acids. From germline, CDR1 is SGHVS and CDR2 FQNEAQ. With 6 bases removed from V and 4 bases from J, the gap between germline ends came to 21 bases. The CDR3 coding sequence is TGTGCCAGCAGACGCTTAGCTGTAGGGGGTACCTATGGCTACACCTTC. Translation gives CASRRLAVGGTYGYTF.

V gene TRBV15 combines with J gene TRBJ1-3; perhaps TRBD1 as D (5 bases). Germline CDR1 and CDR2: LNHNV and YYDKDF (reference sequence). This CDR3 has 17 amino acids. Trimming shortened V by 1 base and J by 0 bases, and 13 bases separated the two germline ends. The CDR3 DNA reads TGTGCCACCAGCAGAGCGGGTCAGGGTCACTCTGGAAACACCATATATTTT. This translates into CATSRAGQGHSGNTIYF.

This clone was seen only a few times. This chain connects TRBV10-2 to TRBJ1-5; a possible D gene is TRBD1 (6 bases). V was trimmed by 4 bases and J by 7 bases, leaving 14 bases between them. This CDR3 comprises 14 residues. The germline gives CDR1 WSHSY, CDR2 SAAADI. CDR3 loop: CASSAAGDRQPQHF. The CDR3 DNA reads as TGCGCCAGCAGTGCGGCAGGGGACCGCCAGCCCCAGCATTTT.